Listed below are T cell receptor beta chains from one sample, sequenced in a study of cytomegalovirus exposure and HLA in healthy donors. The method was immunoSEQ multiplex PCR; TCRdb's version includes in-frame clones alone and lacks a portion of them. The data show approximately 99,000 clones, 75% to 85% seen once. Sequencing was done on a sample of PBMCs. Receptors originate from a male donor in good health and CMV-seropositive. Each CDR3 is given with its conserved first and last residue. The order of the fields is D gene, V gene, J gene, clone size, CDR3 DNA, CDR3 protein. A D gene is named only where the DNA matches it firmly. Rows give clone size only sometimes, using once, few, many, or a class for an expanded clone.

D: .; V: TRBV4-1; J: TRBJ1-5; size: .; DNA: TGCGCCAGCAGCCATGCCCTCGGTACCGACAATCAGCCCCAGCATTTT; CDR3: CASSHALGTDNQPQHF
D: TRBD1; V: TRBV5-1; J: TRBJ1-2; size: .; DNA: TGCGCCAGCAGCTTAGCCGGGACAGGGGACGGCTACACCTTC; CDR3: CASSLAGTGDGYTF
D: .; V: TRBV21-1; J: TRBJ1-2; size: .; DNA: TGTGCCAGCAGCAAAGTATGGACAGGGGATGGCTACACCTTC; CDR3: CASSKVWTGDGYTF
D: TRBD1; V: TRBV5-1; J: TRBJ2-6; size: few; DNA: TGCGCCAGCGGACAGGGTGGTGGGGCCAACGTCCTGACTTTC; CDR3: CASGQGGGANVLTF
D: .; V: TRBV5-4; J: TRBJ1-1; size: .; DNA: TGTGCCAGCAGTCCTATGGGAGGGAGGGACACTGAAGCTTTCTTT; CDR3: CASSPMGGRDTEAFF
D: .; V: TRBV5-4; J: TRBJ1-2; size: .; DNA: TGTGCCAGCAGCTCCGGACAGAGTGTCTATGGCTACACCTTC; CDR3: CASSSGQSVYGYTF
D: TRBD2; V: TRBV4-1; J: TRBJ2-3; size: .; DNA: TGCGCCAGCAGCCAGGATCGAGCGGGGGCTCTGCGAGATACGCAGTATTTT; CDR3: CASSQDRAGALRDTQYF
D: .; V: TRBV7-9; J: TRBJ2-7; size: .; DNA: TGTGCCAGCAGCAGCACCTACGTCGAGCAGTACTTC; CDR3: CASSSTYVEQYF
D: .; V: TRBV6-1; J: TRBJ2-7; size: .; DNA: TGTGCCAGCAGTAGGACATACCCCTACGAGCAGTACTTC; CDR3: CASSRTYPYEQYF
D: TRBD1; V: TRBV27; J: TRBJ2-4; size: .; DNA: TGTGCCAGCAGCCTAGCCGGGACAGGGGAAAACATTCAGTACTTC; CDR3: CASSLAGTGENIQYF
D: .; V: TRBV9; J: TRBJ2-7; size: .; DNA: TGTGCCAGCAGCGTAGGGGGAGACTCGAGCTCCTACGAGCAGTACTTC; CDR3: CASSVGGDSSSYEQYF
D: TRBD1; V: TRBV5-1; J: TRBJ1-2; size: .; DNA: TGCGCCAGCAGTTTCGGACAGGGGGCTCCCAACTATGGCTACACCTTC; CDR3: CASSFGQGAPNYGYTF
D: TRBD2; V: TRBV5-6; J: TRBJ2-7; size: .; DNA: TGTGCCAGCAGCCAGCGGGGGGGCTCCTACGAGCAGTACTTC; CDR3: CASSQRGGSYEQYF
D: .; V: TRBV4-1; J: TRBJ1-1; size: few; DNA: TGCGCCAGCAGCCATGAGGTAGGCACTGAAGCTTTCTTT; CDR3: CASSHEVGTEAFF
D: .; V: TRBV4-2; J: TRBJ1-1; size: once; DNA: TGTGCCAGCAGCCAAGCGGTTCGCAGGGAAGGGGGTATGAACACTGAAGCTTTCTTT; CDR3: CASSQAVRREGGMNTEAFF
D: .; V: TRBV4-1; J: TRBJ1-5; size: few; DNA: TGCGCCAGCAGCCAAGGGGCTGGGAATCAGCCCCAGCATTTT; CDR3: CASSQGAGNQPQHF